This T cell receptor (beta chain) was observed in a study of cytomegalovirus exposure and HLA in healthy donors (dated by TCRdb to the late 2010s). About the full investigation: In an earlier analysis of some 610 of the donors, roughly 300 Gb of sequence data and just under 120 million unique TCR beta sequences from 150 million to 200 million T cells were reported. An early release covering approximately 600 HLA-typed donors comprised about 300 gigabases of sequencing data and around 80 million unique TCR sequences. The genetic ancestry cluster associated with self-reported Caucasian donors included around four fifths of the roughly 400 genotyped donors. The aim of the study was to test whether cataloging public T cell receptors could identify signatures of past pathogen exposure. The study used immunosequencing to profile the T cell repertoires of hundreds of subjects and linked those repertoires to cytomegalovirus serostatus. In addition to the first cohort of approximately 670 subjects, a separate validation cohort of around 110 different subjects was used. The study combined high-throughput TCR immunosequencing, statistical association of individual TCRs with disease status, and machine learning to predict cytomegalovirus infection status. In a later analysis, previously published TCR beta repertoires from 670 or so donors were re-analyzed and high-resolution HLA genotyping was added so that TCR occurrence patterns could be studied. Rather than drawing on any new phenotypic data, the later analysis identified candidate immune exposures from TCR beta sequences and the way those sequences occurred across donors. An earlier analysis of 587 of the donors used high-throughput TCR beta sequencing to judge whether each TCR beta V gene segment behaved as functional or pseudogenic. Donor age, sex, ethnicity and CMV serostatus were compiled alongside the repertoire data. A later genetic analysis took genome-wide SNP genotypes for about three fifths of the roughly 700 donors and used that subset as a discovery cohort. All discovery cohort repertoires had been generated using a single sequencing platform. Both class I and class II loci were covered by HLA typing, at four-digit resolution. The number of donors typed differed by locus, with about 629-640 for A, B, C, DRB1 and DQB1, around 520 for DQA1, over 600 for DPA1, and under 490 for DPB1. About five DR-DQ haplotypes were treated as single units for association and clustering because of strong linkage in the cohort. Across some 400 genotyped donors of the cohort, an average of about 200,000 unique TCR beta nucleotide sequences per donor were sequenced, and around 19% of those sequences were non-productive.

To prepare the library, the immunoSEQ multiplex PCR assay was applied. For the multiplex PCR, a mixture combining 60 forward primers for TCR Vbeta segments and 13 reverse primers for TCR Jbeta segments was used. A multiplex PCR assay on genomic DNA amplified the CDR3 region of rearranged TCR beta genes. The amplified TCR beta libraries were sequenced on the Illumina HiSeq System as 87-base-pair reads. Per the authors' processing: A later analysis tallied roughly 76 million unique TCR beta chains across the roughly 610 repertoires, and around 10 million of those chains were shared by two or more donors. Raw reads were error-corrected and collapsed into unique sequences by a nearest-neighbor algorithm in which closely related sequences were merged to remove PCR and sequencing errors. V, D and J gene segments were assigned by aligning CDR3 sequences to IMGT reference sequences. Each retained sequence needed at least a six-nucleotide match to both a V gene segment and a J gene segment. A rearrangement counted as productive if the CDR3 had no stop codons and remained in frame with V and J, and every other rearrangement counted as non-productive. CDR3 was defined by IMGT convention, running from the second conserved V-encoded cysteine to the conserved J-encoded phenylalanine. Sequences without an unambiguous match to a single V gene segment were excluded from the earlier analysis of about 600 of the donors. An earlier analysis of 587 of the donors called V segments functional above 56.7% productive rearrangements and segregating when the between-donor standard deviation exceeded 5%. To diagnose cytomegalovirus status from the catalog of TCR beta chain sequences, a statistical classification framework was built. A later analysis assigned V and J genes by comparing TCR nucleotide sequences with IMGT/GENE-DB human TR gene sequences. In a later analysis, CDR3 sequences and most-parsimonious VDJ recombination scenarios were assigned using the TCRdist pipeline. In a later analysis, each TCR beta chain was defined by its CDR3 amino acid sequence together with its V-gene family, and reads without a unique V-gene family were excluded. A later analysis removed roughly 590 highly shared, low-generation-probability nucleotide sequences to deal with suspected cross-contamination and a sequencing artifact. For each public chain, a later analysis derived a clonal expansion index from normalized ranks of inferred template counts within each repertoire. In a later analysis, generation probabilities were computed using a VDJ recombination model fitted to out-of-frame rearrangements, and the results were checked against IGoR. In a later analysis, hypergeometric tests were used to score TCR-TCR, TCR-HLA and TCR-CMV co-occurrence, with a repertoire-size bias correction applied to TCR pairs. In a later analysis, false discovery rates were estimated by permuting HLA or CMV assignments 20 times. In a later analysis, co-occurring TCRs were grouped using DBSCAN, and TCRdist sequence similarity was added for clustering within HLA-allele-positive subsets. Repertoires with fewer than 30,000 or more than 120,000 public chains were left out of co-occurrence clustering, as were several repertoires with anomalous nucleotide sharing. Imported from immuneACCESS, the table was reduced by TCRdb to in-frame sequences with V and J called. These copies leave out some clones; in studies compared against another copy, an unresolved V gene accounts for under half, and the cause of the remainder is not known. That table supplies the V and J calls and clone size; D and trimming were determined from the DNA. Counted in this sample were around 140,000 clones; more than 60% of them appeared once. Approximately 13% of the sample rests with the top ten.

The CDR3 covers 13 residues, taking in both the cysteine and the phenylalanine. Only CDR3 DNA is held: 39 bases, read in frame from base 1. V has 6 bases trimmed and J has 8 bases trimmed; junction bases matching no gene number 7. Per the germline V gene, SNHLY is the CDR1 and FYNNEI is the CDR2. The cohort was made up of hundreds of healthy bone marrow donors. At the time of sampling, all cohort members were nominally healthy, though unrecorded immune exposures were likely present. The donor was CMV seropositive and was included in the group of about 290 seropositive cohort members. Each donor provided a peripheral blood sample, and peripheral blood mononuclear cells were used for TCR beta sequencing. Genomic DNA was extracted from the blood cell samples with the Qiagen DNeasy Blood Extraction Kit. Summary of the overall study and its limitations: The presence/absence analyses assumed that sequencing depth was roughly uniform across donors, and that assumption may not be true. In a later genetic analysis, a missense DCLRE1C variant was associated with V-gene and J-gene trimming of TCR beta chains, and the association was replicated in an independent cohort. In both the original and validation cohorts, the classifier was reported to diagnose cytomegalovirus status with high specificity and sensitivity. In this cohort, only TCR beta chains were sequenced, and detectable features were limited by the absence of alpha or paired-chain data. In a later analysis, some 18,000 TCR beta sequences were associated with specific HLA alleles at a false discovery rate of 0.05. A group of highly shared sequence variants was considered likely to be a technical artifact of the sequencing pipeline. In an earlier analysis of some 640 of the donors, most TCR beta V segments were observed in productive rearrangements about 90% or about 30% of the time, broadly matching IMGT annotations. Because HLA typing was missing for some donors at each locus, association tests included only the typed subset. A few of the identified cytomegalovirus-associated TCR beta chains were confirmed in vitro to be specific for cytomegalovirus antigens. Linkage disequilibrium might explain the correlated functional status among segregating V segments, but an unknown experimental factor could not be ruled out. The only immune exposure information available for the cohort was CMV serostatus. A later analysis found that HLA-associated TCR beta chains were more clonally expanded and had lower generation probabilities than equally common non-associated chains. Most TCR sequences were seen in very few donors, while some public TCRs were found in many individuals. The authors suggested that the approach could potentially be generalized to other disease states and immunological phenotypes. The earlier analysis of a few hundred of the donors excluded seventeen rarely observed V segments, including chromosome 9 orphons, because counts were too low. According to a later genetic analysis, donors in an Asian-associated ancestry cluster had fewer N-insertions in productive TCRs than the approximately 670-donor mean. A further reported finding was that TCR beta sequences accurately predicted the HLA-A and HLA-B alleles for most subjects in the first cohort. Assigning TCR associations to individual alleles was difficult when HLA alleles, especially DR and DQ, strongly co-occurred. According to a later analysis, parvovirus B19, influenza, CMV and Epstein-Barr virus appeared linked to several top co-occurrence clusters. Because the 87-base-pair reads could not distinguish some IMGT-functional V segments, including TRBV6-2 and TRBV6-3, those segments were excluded. In the study, approximately 160 TCR beta chains were listed as associated with cytomegalovirus. A later analysis found that TCR association rates varied across HLA loci, with DRB1 alleles showing the most associated TCRs and HLA-C alleles the fewest. In a later analysis, most CMV-associated TCR beta chains were found to appear HLA-restricted, with HLA associations seemingly driven largely by CMV exposure.

Details on this clone: It lacks a known antigen. It has no much larger one-base neighbor in the sample; base qualities were not kept.

The chain links TRBV2 with TRBJ2-4; TRBD1 matches 7 bases in the middle. This TCR came from a man aged 40-49 years in good health and CMV-seropositive. What was sequenced was PBMCs. The nucleotide sequence reads TGTGCCAGCAGCCCACAGGGGATGGACATTCAGTACTTC. It is translated as CASSPQGMDIQYF.